This record covers a single TCR beta chain. The data stem from a study of blood T cell repertoires in COVID-19. The CDR3 length is 19 residues. V gave up 5 bases and J gave up 1 base; unmatched junction bases: 7. CDR1 SEHNR and CDR2 FQNEAQ come from the germline V gene (reference sequence). Repertoires were generated with immunoSEQ multiplex PCR, while TCRdb's copy carries only in-frame clones and drops some. The data contain 200,000 or so clones, about 84% of them singletons. The sequenced sample was PBMCs or T cells enriched from blood (not recorded which). This sequence joins TRBV7-9 and TRBJ2-6; 14 nucleotides align to TRBD2. This TCR was sampled from a woman aged 40 to 49 with acute COVID-19. As DNA, the CDR3 is TGTGCCAGCAGCCCTGGGGGACTAGCGGGGGTATCTGGGGCCAACGTCCTGACTTTC. Amino acids: CASSPGGLAGVSGANVLTF. The full variable domain, its missing parts supplied by reference TRBV7-9 and TRBJ2-6, is DTGVSQNPRHKITKRGQNVTFRCDPISEHNRLYWYRQTLGQGPEFLTYFQNEAQLEKSRLLSDRFSAERPKGSFSTLEIQRTEQGDSAMYLCASSPGGLAGVSGANVLTFGAGSRLTVL.